This TCR beta chain was documented in a study of early T cells in non-severe SARS-CoV-2 infection. Study-wide context: Sequencing of unsorted whole blood was done on bulk RNA, leaving chains unpaired. Study results and limitations: Lookups in VDJdb leaned toward anti-spike CD8 responses and missed private and CD4 specificities.

CDR1 SGDLS and CDR2 YYNGEE come from the germline V gene. The CDR3 spans 14 residues. V lost 3 bases to trimming and J lost 9 bases; unmatched junction nucleotides: 6. This clonotype was seen repeatedly, ten times or more. What it recognizes is unknown. Molecules of cDNA were individually given unique molecular identifiers that were attached to them. TCRdb used MiXCR to reprocess the 5' RACE reads, holding one entry per CDR3 protein. This table has some 46,000 distinct CDR3 sequences, around 6.1% appearing once. The clonotype was recovered from an adult who was a healthcare worker with PCR-confirmed SARS-CoV-2 infection or an uninfected control (not recorded which). The chain links TRBV9 to TRBJ2-7; 13 nucleotides match TRBD2. The sequencing here drew on whole blood, taken at baseline. The CDR3 here is CASSGTSGSKGQYF. CDR3 sequence (DNA): TGTGCCAGCAGCGGGACTAGCGGGAGCAAAGGGCAGTACTTC. The variable domain in full, completed from reference TRBV9 and TRBJ2-7, reads DSGVTQTPKHLITATGQRVTLRCSPRSGDLSVYWYQQSLDQGLQFLIQYYNGEERAKGNILERFSAQQFPDLHSELNLSSLELGDSALYFCASSGTSGSKGQYFGPGTRLTVT.